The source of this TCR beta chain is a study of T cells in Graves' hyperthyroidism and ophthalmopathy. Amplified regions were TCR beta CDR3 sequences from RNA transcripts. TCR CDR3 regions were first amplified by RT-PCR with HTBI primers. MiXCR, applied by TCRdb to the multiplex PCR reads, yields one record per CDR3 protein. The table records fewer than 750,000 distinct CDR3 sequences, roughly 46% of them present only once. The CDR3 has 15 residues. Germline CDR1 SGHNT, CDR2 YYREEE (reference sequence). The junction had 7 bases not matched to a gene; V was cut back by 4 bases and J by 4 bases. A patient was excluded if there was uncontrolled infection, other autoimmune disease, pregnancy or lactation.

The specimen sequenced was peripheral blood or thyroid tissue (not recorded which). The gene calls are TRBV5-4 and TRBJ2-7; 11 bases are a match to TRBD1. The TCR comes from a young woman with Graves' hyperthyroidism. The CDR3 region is CASSPAGTGGYEQYF. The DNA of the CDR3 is TGTGCCAGCAGCCCAGCCGGGACAGGGGGATACGAGCAGTACTTC.